This T cell receptor beta chain emerged from a study of blood T cell repertoires in COVID-19. Sequencing was performed with immunoSEQ multiplex PCR; in TCRdb, only in-frame clones are kept and a portion is missing. The sample shows roughly 210,000 clones, 80% to 90% of them seen only once. The CDR3 extends over 16 amino acids. V gave up 2 bases and J gave up 1 base; unmatched junction bases: 2. Germline CDR1 is SGHTA and CDR2 is FQGNSA. Source material: peripheral blood. The chain has TRBV7-2 and TRBJ2-1; 10 nucleotides agree with TRBD2. This clonotype originated in a woman older than 75 with COVID-19, enrolled during active disease. The CDR3 DNA sequence: TGTGCCAGCAGCTTAACTAGCGGGGTATCCTACAATGAGCAGTTCTTC. The encoded protein is CASSLTSGVSYNEQFF.